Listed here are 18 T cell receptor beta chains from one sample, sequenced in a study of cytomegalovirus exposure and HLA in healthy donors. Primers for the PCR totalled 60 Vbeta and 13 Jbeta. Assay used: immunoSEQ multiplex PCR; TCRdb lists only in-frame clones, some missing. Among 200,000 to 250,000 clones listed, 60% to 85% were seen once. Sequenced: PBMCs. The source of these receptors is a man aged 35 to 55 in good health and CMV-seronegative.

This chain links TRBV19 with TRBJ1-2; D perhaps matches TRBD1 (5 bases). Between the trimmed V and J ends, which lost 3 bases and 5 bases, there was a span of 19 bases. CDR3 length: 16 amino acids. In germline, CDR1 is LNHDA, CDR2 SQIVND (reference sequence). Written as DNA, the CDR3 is TGTGCCAGTAGTATGTCCGGCGACGGCGGGGGGTATGGCTACACCTTC. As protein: CASSMSGDGGGYGYTF.

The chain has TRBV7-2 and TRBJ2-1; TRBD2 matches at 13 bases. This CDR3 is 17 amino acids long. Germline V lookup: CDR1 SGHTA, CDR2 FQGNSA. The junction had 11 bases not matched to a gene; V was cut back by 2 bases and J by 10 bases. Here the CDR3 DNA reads TGTGCCAGCAGCTTACAGGCTTGGACTAGCGGGAGTTGGGAGCAGTTCTTC. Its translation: CASSLQAWTSGSWEQFF.

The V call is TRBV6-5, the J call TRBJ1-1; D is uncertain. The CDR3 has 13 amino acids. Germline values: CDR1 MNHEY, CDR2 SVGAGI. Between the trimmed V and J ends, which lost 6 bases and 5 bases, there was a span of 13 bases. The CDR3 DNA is TGTGCCAGCAGAGGTCAAGAGAGGACTGAAGCTTTCTTT. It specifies CASRGQERTEAFF.

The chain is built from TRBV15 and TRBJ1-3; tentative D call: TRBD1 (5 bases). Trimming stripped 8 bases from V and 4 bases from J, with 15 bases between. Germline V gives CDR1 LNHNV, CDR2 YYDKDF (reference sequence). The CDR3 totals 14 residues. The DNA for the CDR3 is TGTGCCACCCAACGGGAGAGGGACGGAAACACCATATATTTT. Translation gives CATQRERDGNTIYF.

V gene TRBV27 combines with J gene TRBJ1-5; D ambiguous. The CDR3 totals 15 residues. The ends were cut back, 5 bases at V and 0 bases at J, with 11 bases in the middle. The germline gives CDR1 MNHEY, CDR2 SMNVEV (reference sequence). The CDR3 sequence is CASSPLYLSNQPQHF. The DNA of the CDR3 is TGTGCCAGCAGTCCTTTATATCTTAGCAATCAGCCCCAGCATTTT.

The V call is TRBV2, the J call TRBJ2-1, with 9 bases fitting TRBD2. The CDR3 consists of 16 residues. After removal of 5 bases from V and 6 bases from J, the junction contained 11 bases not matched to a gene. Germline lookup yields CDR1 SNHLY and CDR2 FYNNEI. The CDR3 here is CASSSSRAGGSNEQFF. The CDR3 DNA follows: TGTGCCAGCAGTTCCTCTAGGGCGGGAGGGTCCAATGAGCAGTTCTTC. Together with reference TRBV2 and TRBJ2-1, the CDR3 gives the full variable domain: EPEVTQTPSHQVTQMGQEVILRCVPISNHLYFYWYRQILGQKVEFLVSFYNNEISEKSEIFDDQFSVERPDGSNFTLKIRSTKLEDSAMYFCASSSSRAGGSNEQFFGPGTRLTVL.

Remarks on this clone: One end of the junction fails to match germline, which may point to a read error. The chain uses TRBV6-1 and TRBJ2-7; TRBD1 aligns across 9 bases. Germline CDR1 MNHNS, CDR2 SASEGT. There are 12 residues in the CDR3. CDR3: CASRNPGTGSSF. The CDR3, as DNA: TGTGCCAGCAGAAACCCCGGGACAGGGTCATCCTTC.

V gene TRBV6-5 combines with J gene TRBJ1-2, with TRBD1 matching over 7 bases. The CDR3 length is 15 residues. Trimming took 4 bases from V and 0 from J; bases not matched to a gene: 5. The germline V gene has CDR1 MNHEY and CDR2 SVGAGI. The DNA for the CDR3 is TGTGCCAGCAGTTCAGCCGGGACAGCTAACTATGGCTACACCTTC. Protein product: CASSSAGTANYGYTF.

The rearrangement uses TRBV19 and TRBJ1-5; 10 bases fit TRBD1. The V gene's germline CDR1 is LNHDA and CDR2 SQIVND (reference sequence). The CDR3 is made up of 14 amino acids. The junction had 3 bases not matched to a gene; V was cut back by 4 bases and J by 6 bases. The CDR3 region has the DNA TGTGCCAGTAGTACTCGGGACAGGGGTCAGCCCCAGCATTTT. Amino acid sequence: CASSTRDRGQPQHF.

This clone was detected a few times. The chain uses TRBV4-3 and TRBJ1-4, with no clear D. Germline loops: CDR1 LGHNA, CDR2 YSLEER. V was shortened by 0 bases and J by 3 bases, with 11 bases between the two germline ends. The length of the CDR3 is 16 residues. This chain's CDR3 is CASSQDYFGANEKLFF. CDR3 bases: TGCGCCAGCAGCCAAGATTACTTCGGGGCTAATGAAAAACTGTTTTTT.

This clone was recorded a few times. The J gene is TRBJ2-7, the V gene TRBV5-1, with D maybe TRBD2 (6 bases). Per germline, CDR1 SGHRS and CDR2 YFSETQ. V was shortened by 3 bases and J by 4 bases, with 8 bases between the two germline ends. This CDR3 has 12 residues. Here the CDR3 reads CASSSSVYEQYF. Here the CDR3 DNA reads TGCGCCAGCAGCTCTAGCGTTTACGAGCAGTACTTC.

CDR3 sequence (DNA): TGTGCCAGCAGCTTATCCACGAGGGGGACCATGACCGGGGAGCTGTTTTTT. Translating gives CASSLSTRGTMTGELFF. This rearrangement joins TRBV11-2 to TRBJ2-2; a weak D match, TRBD1 (6 bases). This CDR3 contains 17 residues. Germline CDR1 and CDR2: SGHAT and FQNNGV. The ends were cut back, 2 bases at V and 5 bases at J, with 18 bases in the middle.

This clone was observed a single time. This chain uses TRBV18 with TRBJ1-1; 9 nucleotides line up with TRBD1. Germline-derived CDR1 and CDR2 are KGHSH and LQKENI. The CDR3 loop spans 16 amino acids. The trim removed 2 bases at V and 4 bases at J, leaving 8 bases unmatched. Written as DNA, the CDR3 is TGTGCCAGCTCACCAATTACCACAGGGGGCTTCACTGAAGCTTTCTTT. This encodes CASSPITTGGFTEAFF. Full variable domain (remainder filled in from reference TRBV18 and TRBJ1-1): NAGVMQNPRHLVRRRGQEARLRCSPMKGHSHVYWYRQLPEEGLKFMVYLQKENIIDESGMPKERFSAEFPKEGPSILRIQQVVRGDSAAYFCASSPITTGGFTEAFFGQGTRLTVV.

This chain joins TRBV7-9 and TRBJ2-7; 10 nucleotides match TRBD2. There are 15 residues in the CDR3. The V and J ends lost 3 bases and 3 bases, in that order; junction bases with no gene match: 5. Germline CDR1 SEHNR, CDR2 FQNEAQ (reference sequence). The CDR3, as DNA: TGTGCCAGCAGCTTTGGACTAGCGGATAACTACGAGCAGTACTTC. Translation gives CASSFGLADNYEQYF.

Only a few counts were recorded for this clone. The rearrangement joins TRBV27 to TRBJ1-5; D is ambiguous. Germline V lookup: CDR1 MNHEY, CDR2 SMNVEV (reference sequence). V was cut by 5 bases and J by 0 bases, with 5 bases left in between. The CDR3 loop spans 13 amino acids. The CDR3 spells CASSDYSNQPQHF. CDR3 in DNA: TGTGCCAGCAGTGACTATAGCAATCAGCCCCAGCATTTT.

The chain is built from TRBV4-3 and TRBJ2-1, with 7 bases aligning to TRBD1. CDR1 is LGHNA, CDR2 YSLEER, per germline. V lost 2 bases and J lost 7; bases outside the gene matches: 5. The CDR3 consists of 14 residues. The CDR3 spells CASSQRQGWNEQFF. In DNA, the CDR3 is TGCGCCAGCAGCCAAAGACAGGGTTGGAATGAGCAGTTCTTC.

CDR3 in DNA: TGTGCCAGCAGCAAGGGACAGGGGAAAGATACGCAGTATTTT. Amino acid sequence: CASSKGQGKDTQYF. The V gene is TRBV5-6, the J gene TRBJ2-3; 10 bases fit TRBD1. CDR1 and CDR2 from the germline V gene are SGHDT and YYEEEE. The length of the CDR3 is 14 residues. V was clipped by 4 bases and J by 5 bases; unmatched bases: 4.

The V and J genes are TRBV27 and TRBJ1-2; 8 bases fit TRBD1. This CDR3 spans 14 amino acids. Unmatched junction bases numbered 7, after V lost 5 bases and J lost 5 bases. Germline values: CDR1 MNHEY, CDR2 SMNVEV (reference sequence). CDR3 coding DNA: TGTGCCAGCAGTGCCCGGGACAGGAGATATGGCTACACCTTC. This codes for CASSARDRRYGYTF.